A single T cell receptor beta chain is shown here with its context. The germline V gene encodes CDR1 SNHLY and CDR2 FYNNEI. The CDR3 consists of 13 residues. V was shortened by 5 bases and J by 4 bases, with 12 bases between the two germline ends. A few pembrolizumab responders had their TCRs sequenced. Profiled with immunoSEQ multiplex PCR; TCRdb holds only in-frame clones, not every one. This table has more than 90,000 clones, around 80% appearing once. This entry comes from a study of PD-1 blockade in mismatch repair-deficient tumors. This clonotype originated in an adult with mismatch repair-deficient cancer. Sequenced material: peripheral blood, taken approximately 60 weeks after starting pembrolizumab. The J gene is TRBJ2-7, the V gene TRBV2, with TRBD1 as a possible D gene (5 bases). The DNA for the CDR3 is TGTGCCAGCAGTAAGTGGGGCACGTACGAGCAGTACTTC. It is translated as CASSKWGTYEQYF.